This TCR beta chain was captured in a study of blood T cell repertoires in COVID-19. Study-level information: Acute and convalescent COVID-19 samples came from the United States, Italy and Spain.

Original handling: Reference gene primer amplification yielded estimated nucleated cell counts. Some clones are missing from TCRdb's copy, which holds only in-frame ones; the method was immunoSEQ multiplex PCR. V and J calls and clone size follow that table, whereas D and trimming were derived from the DNA. The sample records 90,000 to 120,000 clones, 80% to 85% being singletons. Sequencing was done on a sample of peripheral blood. The sequence derives from a human donor in a cohort sampled during active COVID-19.

As DNA, the CDR3 is TGTGCCAGCAGTTCCCCCAATACAGTGAACACTGAAGCTTTCTTT. Translation gives CASSSPNTVNTEAFF. This chain joins TRBV6-2 or TRBV6-3 and TRBJ1-1; D gene unclear. Germline lookup yields CDR1 MNHEY and CDR2 SVGEGT. Trimming left V 4 bases short and J 0 bases short, with 12 bases between. The length of the CDR3 is 15 residues.